This T cell receptor (beta chain) emerged from a study of blood T cell repertoires in COVID-19 (dated by TCRdb to about 2020). At the level of the whole study: Samples covering the acute and convalescent phases of COVID-19 were provided by collaborators in the United States, Italy and Spain. The prospective study material was composed of cDNA or gDNA derived from T cells, B-cell-depleted T cells, or PBMCs. Deeply sampled blood TCRbeta repertoires from subjects exposed to, actively infected with, or recovered from COVID-19 were included in the dataset. A freely available public database, intended as a resource for researchers studying the immune response to SARS-CoV-2, is where the repertoires were released. Samples were obtained from the ongoing ImmuneRACE study (first 160 participants) and from 1,000 to 1,500 subjects provided by 6 global collaborators. A de-identified subject ID, COVID-19 status, age in years and sex were almost always included in the sample metadata. Where available, HLA class I and class II types were obtained from metadata supplied by the sample provider rather than from assay-based typing. The paper's findings and limits, for the study overall: The quantity of clinical and demographic metadata differed by source and by participant and was supplied without curation.

Collaborating institutions collected whole blood in K2EDTA tubes following their own protocols. For TCRbeta analysis, collaborators shipped samples as frozen whole blood, isolated PBMCs, or DNA extracted from either of those sample types. TCRbeta CDR3 regions were amplified from genomic DNA using the immunoSEQ Assay, a bias-controlled multiplex PCR. The study's own analysis went as follows. The number of nucleated cells in each sample was estimated from the amplification of reference gene primers within the assay. Sequence reads were collapsed and filtered to measure the absolute abundance of every unique TCRbeta CDR3 rearrangement. For each sample, productive Simpson clonality was calculated as the square root of Simpson's diversity index across productive rearrangements. TCRdb carries this immuneACCESS record with in-frame sequences only. Its versions omit some clonotypes, under half of them owing to an unresolved V gene in the studies checked, with the rest unexplained. The V and J calls and the clone size are those of that table, but D and trimming were determined from the DNA. The sample includes about 90,000 clones, with roughly 90% observed a single time. The ten largest make up approximately 15% of the sample.

Notes on this clone: Which antigen it targets is not known. No clone much larger than this one lies a single base away; base qualities are absent.

The cysteine opens and the phenylalanine closes a CDR3 of 15 amino acids. Only the CDR3 DNA is retained, 45 bases long and in frame from the first base. Reading the germline V gene gives CDR1 KGHSH and CDR2 LQKENI. V was cut back by 3 bases and J by 3 bases, leaving a gap of 12 bases between them. This receptor was taken from a male donor with acute or convalescent COVID-19. Material for sequencing was peripheral blood. The V gene is TRBV18 and the J gene is TRBJ1-5; the D gene is possibly TRBD1, with 5 bases matching. The base sequence is TGTGCCAGCTCACCGGAGATACAGGTCAATCAGCCCCAGCATTTT. It codes for CASSPEIQVNQPQHF.